A selection of T cell receptor beta chains follows, all from one sample in a study of T cell changes during pregnancy in multiple sclerosis. Libraries were prepared by immunoSEQ multiplex PCR; TCRdb keeps only in-frame clonotypes and omits some of them. The table includes roughly 100,000 clones, 91% detected once. The sequencing here drew on peripheral blood, taken in the second trimester of pregnancy. The origin of the receptors is a female donor with multiple sclerosis, enrolled in a pregnancy study. The CDR3 runs from the conserved cysteine through the conserved F or W. Fields, in order: J gene, V gene, D gene, clone size, CDR3 DNA, CDR3 protein. The D gene is left open where the match is weak. Some rows mark clone size as missing; the rest say once, few, many or name a class of expanded clone.

j_call: TRBJ2-7
v_call: TRBV19
d_call: TRBD2
clone_size: -
cdr3_nt: TGTGCCAGTAGTCAGAGCGGGAGGGCGATAAGCTCCTACGAGCAGTACTTC
cdr3_aa: CASSQSGRAISSYEQYF

j_call: TRBJ2-2
v_call: TRBV5-1
d_call: -
clone_size: -
cdr3_nt: TGCGCCAGCAGCTTGGTGGCCTACACCGGGGAGCTGTTTTTT
cdr3_aa: CASSLVAYTGELFF

j_call: TRBJ1-1
v_call: TRBV4-1
d_call: -
clone_size: -
cdr3_nt: TGCGCCAGCAGCCAAGATCGATCAGGATTGAACACTGAAGCTTTCTTT
cdr3_aa: CASSQDRSGLNTEAFF

j_call: TRBJ1-1
v_call: TRBV7-2
d_call: -
clone_size: -
cdr3_nt: TGTGCCAGCAGCTTAGAGGCAAACAGGGTTGATGCCGCTTTCTTT
cdr3_aa: CASSLEANRVDAAFF

j_call: TRBJ2-7
v_call: TRBV10-3
d_call: -
clone_size: -
cdr3_nt: TGTGCCATCAGAGCAGGGGATTCTTACGAGCAGTACTTC
cdr3_aa: CAIRAGDSYEQYF

j_call: TRBJ2-7
v_call: TRBV28
d_call: TRBD1
clone_size: -
cdr3_nt: TGTGCCAGCAGTTTAGACAGGGTCGACTACGAGCAGTACTTC
cdr3_aa: CASSLDRVDYEQYF

j_call: TRBJ2-7
v_call: TRBV2
d_call: TRBD1
clone_size: -
cdr3_nt: TGTGCCAGCAGTGATGTAGGGGGCAGCTCCTACGAGCAGTACTTC
cdr3_aa: CASSDVGGSSYEQYF

j_call: TRBJ2-2
v_call: TRBV4-2
d_call: TRBD2
clone_size: -
cdr3_nt: TGTGCCAGCAGCTGGGGACTAGTTGACACCGGGGAGCTGTTTTTT
cdr3_aa: CASSWGLVDTGELFF

j_call: TRBJ1-2
v_call: TRBV2
d_call: TRBD1
clone_size: once
cdr3_nt: TGTGCCAGCAGAGATCCGGGACAGACTTACTTC
cdr3_aa: CASRDPGQTYF

j_call: TRBJ1-1
v_call: TRBV6-1
d_call: -
clone_size: -
cdr3_nt: TGTGCCAGCAGAGCAGAACTAGACGGGACTGAAGCTTTCTTT
cdr3_aa: CASRAELDGTEAFF

j_call: TRBJ2-7
v_call: TRBV9
d_call: TRBD1
clone_size: once
cdr3_nt: TGTGCCAGCAGCGCAGCGTCCGGGACAGGGGGTTACGAGCAGTACTTC
cdr3_aa: CASSAASGTGGYEQYF

j_call: TRBJ1-1
v_call: TRBV7-7
d_call: -
clone_size: -
cdr3_nt: TGTGCTAGCAGCTGGCGACAGAACACTGAAGCTTTCTTT
cdr3_aa: CASSWRQNTEAFF

j_call: TRBJ2-7
v_call: TRBV4-3
d_call: TRBD2
clone_size: -
cdr3_nt: TGCGCCAGCAGCACGACCGGGACTAAAAACTCCTACGAGCAGTACTTC
cdr3_aa: CASSTTGTKNSYEQYF

j_call: TRBJ2-1
v_call: TRBV7-9
d_call: -
clone_size: once
cdr3_nt: TGTGCCAGCAGCAATACGGGACTTCACAATGAGCAGTTCTTC
cdr3_aa: CASSNTGLHNEQFF

j_call: TRBJ2-7
v_call: TRBV29-1
d_call: -
clone_size: -
cdr3_nt: TGCAGCGTTGGGTCAGGGCGGAACTACGAGCAGTACTTC
cdr3_aa: CSVGSGRNYEQYF

j_call: TRBJ1-4
v_call: TRBV18
d_call: -
clone_size: -
cdr3_nt: TGTGCCAGCTCACCCGTCCCCGGGTTTAACGCAGGGGTAAATGAAAAACTGTTTTTT
cdr3_aa: CASSPVPGFNAGVNEKLFF

j_call: TRBJ2-2
v_call: TRBV29-1
d_call: TRBD2
clone_size: -
cdr3_nt: TGCAGCGTTAGACTCGGGACTAGCTTCGGGGAGCTGTTTTTT
cdr3_aa: CSVRLGTSFGELFF

j_call: TRBJ1-2
v_call: TRBV15
d_call: TRBD1
clone_size: -
cdr3_nt: TGTGCCACGAGAAGGGGCATGACAGGGGGATTTGGCTACACCTTC
cdr3_aa: CATRRGMTGGFGYTF

j_call: TRBJ1-1
v_call: TRBV27
d_call: -
clone_size: -
cdr3_nt: TGTGCCAGCAGTTTTCCAGGGCGGGAAGCTTTCTTT
cdr3_aa: CASSFPGREAFF

j_call: TRBJ2-1
v_call: TRBV19
d_call: TRBD1
clone_size: -
cdr3_nt: TGTGCCAGTAGCGGACAGGGAGGTAGCGATGAGCAGTTCTTC
cdr3_aa: CASSGQGGSDEQFF

j_call: TRBJ1-2
v_call: TRBV4-3
d_call: TRBD1
clone_size: -
cdr3_nt: TGCGCCAGCAGCCAAGCCGGGACAGGTTATCTGGCCTTC
cdr3_aa: CASSQAGTGYLAF

j_call: TRBJ2-1
v_call: TRBV6-4
d_call: TRBD2
clone_size: -
cdr3_nt: TGTGCCAGCAGTGGACTAGCGGGAGGCAATGAGCAGTTCTTC
cdr3_aa: CASSGLAGGNEQFF

j_call: TRBJ1-5
v_call: TRBV6-1
d_call: -
clone_size: -
cdr3_nt: TGTGCCAGCAGTGAAGGTCCGGGGTTGAAGCAGCCCCAGCATTTT
cdr3_aa: CASSEGPGLKQPQHF

j_call: TRBJ2-2
v_call: TRBV15
d_call: -
clone_size: -
cdr3_nt: TGTGCCACCAGCAGCCAGGGGAGCACCGGGGAGCTGTTTTTT
cdr3_aa: CATSSQGSTGELFF

j_call: TRBJ2-3
v_call: TRBV14
d_call: -
clone_size: -
cdr3_nt: TGTGCCAGCAGCCAATACTACACAGATACGCAGTATTTT
cdr3_aa: CASSQYYTDTQYF

j_call: TRBJ2-7
v_call: TRBV6-1
d_call: -
clone_size: -
cdr3_nt: TGTGCCAGCAGTGGAAAAAGCGGGACATCTTACGAGCAGTACTTC
cdr3_aa: CASSGKSGTSYEQYF

j_call: TRBJ2-5
v_call: TRBV4-3
d_call: -
clone_size: -
cdr3_nt: TGCGCCAGCAGCCACAACTTGCAGGGGGCCGGGGGGGAGACCCAGTACTTC
cdr3_aa: CASSHNLQGAGGETQYF

j_call: TRBJ2-7
v_call: TRBV6-8
d_call: -
clone_size: -
cdr3_nt: TGTGCCAGCAGTCCTTTTAAGATAGCAGCCTGCTCCTACGAGCAGTACTTC
cdr3_aa: CASSPFKIAACSYEQYF

j_call: TRBJ1-2
v_call: TRBV15
d_call: -
clone_size: once
cdr3_nt: TGTGCCACCAGCAGACCCGGGGAGGGGTTTGGCTACACCTTC
cdr3_aa: CATSRPGEGFGYTF

j_call: TRBJ1-5
v_call: TRBV10-3
d_call: -
clone_size: -
cdr3_nt: TGTGCCACCAGACAGGATAATCAGCCCCAGCATTTT
cdr3_aa: CATRQDNQPQHF

j_call: TRBJ2-1
v_call: TRBV28
d_call: TRBD2
clone_size: -
cdr3_nt: TGTGCCAGCAGCACCATAGCGGGAAGGCGCGATGAGCAGTTCTTC
cdr3_aa: CASSTIAGRRDEQFF

j_call: TRBJ2-7
v_call: TRBV6-5
d_call: TRBD2
clone_size: -
cdr3_nt: TGTGCCACCACTAGCGGGAGCTACGAGCAGTACTTC
cdr3_aa: CATTSGSYEQYF

j_call: TRBJ2-1
v_call: TRBV19
d_call: -
clone_size: -
cdr3_nt: TGTGCCAGTAGTATCTGGAATAGCGGAGACAATGAGCAGTTCTTC
cdr3_aa: CASSIWNSGDNEQFF